The rows below give T cell receptor beta chains drawn from one sample of a study. From the RT-PCR reads, TCRdb called clonotypes with MiXCR, one entry per CDR3 protein. The sample has about 680,000 distinct CDR3 sequences, around 14% seen once; the top ten hold roughly 4%. The specimen was memory CD4+ T cells from blood. These TCRs come from a female donor in good health, serving as a healthy control. The CDR3 runs from the conserved cysteine through the conserved F or W. Fields, in order: J gene, CDR3 length, D gene, V gene, clone size, CDR3 DNA, CDR3 protein. D genes are given only for firm matches. Part of the rows lack a size; the others show once, few, many or a class for expanded clones.

TRBJ2-3	15	TRBD2	TRBV29-1	many	TGCAGCGCCCAGGGACTAGCGGGGGGGGCAGATACGCAGTATTTT	CSAQGLAGGADTQYF
TRBJ2-1	17	.	TRBV5-1	.	TGCGCCAGCAGCACCCCGAGGGGGGCCTCACATTACAATGAGCAGTTCTTC	CASSTPRGASHYNEQFF
TRBJ2-7	14	TRBD1	TRBV2	.	TGTGCCAGCTCGAGCCTGGACAGGTCGGGTGAGCAGTACTTC	CASSSLDRSGEQYF
TRBJ2-2	18	.	TRBV9	.	TGTGCCAGCAGCCCCAAGGGTTGGGGAACGATTAACACCGGGGAGCTGTTTTTT	CASSPKGWGTINTGELFF
TRBJ1-5	15	.	TRBV6-5	.	TGTGCCAGCAGTTACGAGGCAGGTAGCAATCAGCCCCAGCATTTT	CASSYEAGSNQPQHF
TRBJ2-3	12	.	TRBV3-1	few	TGTGCCAGCAGCCGCGCGGAGGATACGCAGTATTTT	CASSRAEDTQYF
TRBJ1-2	14	.	TRBV13	.	TGTGCCAGCGAACGGGTCGCAGGGGCCTATGGCTACACCTTC	CASERVAGAYGYTF
TRBJ1-1	13	TRBD1	TRBV7-8	few	TGTGCCAGCAGCTTAGTTGGGACAGGGGGAGCTTTCTTT	CASSLVGTGGAFF
TRBJ2-1	12	TRBD2	TRBV12-3/TRBV12-4	few	TGTGCCAGCAGATTACAAGCGGGAGAGCAGTTCTTC	CASRLQAGEQFF
TRBJ2-7	13	.	TRBV20-1	many	TGCAGTGCTAGAGATGGACACTCCTACGAGCAGTACTTC	CSARDGHSYEQYF
TRBJ1-2	15	.	TRBV11-2	few	TGTGCCAGCAGCTCTTATGACCCGGCCAGCTATGGCTACACCTTC	CASSSYDPASYGYTF
TRBJ1-6	14	.	TRBV20-1	.	TGCAGTGCCCTCGGGATTTATGACTTCTCACCCCTCCACTTT	CSALGIYDFSPLHF
TRBJ2-3	16	TRBD1	TRBV15	once	TGTGCCACCAGCAGGAGACAGGGGAAATACACAGATACGCAGTATTTT	CATSRRQGKYTDTQYF
TRBJ2-3	18	TRBD2	TRBV27	.	TGTGCCAGCAGTCCGCGGACTAGCGGGGGGACCGGGCTGCATACGCAGTATTTT	CASSPRTSGGTGLHTQYF
TRBJ2-7	17	TRBD2	TRBV5-1	few	TGCGCCAGCAGCTTGAACCTAGCGGGGGGATTTGCCCACGAGCAGTACTTC	CASSLNLAGGFAHEQYF
TRBJ1-2	11	.	TRBV2	few	TGTGCCAGCAGTGAATTAGTTGGCTACACCTTC	CASSELVGYTF
TRBJ2-5	16	TRBD2	TRBV3-1	few	TGTGCCAGCAGCCATCTTGGACTAGCGGGATCATTGGCCCAGTACTTC	CASSHLGLAGSLAQYF
TRBJ2-3	14	.	TRBV6-2/TRBV6-3	few	TGTGCCAGCAGTCCCCGATGGTACCAGGATACGCAGTATTTT	CASSPRWYQDTQYF
TRBJ2-5	14	.	TRBV11-2	many	TGTGCCAGCAGCCGTGACTCCGATCAAGAGACCCAGTACTTC	CASSRDSDQETQYF
TRBJ2-1	15	.	TRBV5-1	few	TGCGCCAGCACGACCAGGAGCGAGGCCGCCAATGAGCAGTTCTTC	CASTTRSEAANEQFF
TRBJ1-1	13	TRBD1	TRBV29-1	many	TGCAGCGTGACCAGGGGGGGTGGGACTGAAGCTTTCTTT	CSVTRGGGTEAFF
TRBJ1-5	12	.	TRBV10-3	.	TGTGCCATCAGTACGGTGAATCAGCCCCAGCATTTT	CAISTVNQPQHF
TRBJ2-7	15	.	TRBV20-1	many	TGCAGTGCTAGAGGGAGTTCGACAGTTGACTACGAGCAGTACTTC	CSARGSSTVDYEQYF
TRBJ2-1	14	TRBD2	TRBV20-1	few	TGCAGTGCTAGTCTAGCGGGAGACTCAAATGAGCAGTTCTTC	CSASLAGDSNEQFF
TRBJ1-1	15	TRBD1	TRBV5-4	.	TGTGCCAGCAGCTTGGTTAACAGGGGGAACACTGAAGCTTTCTTT	CASSLVNRGNTEAFF
TRBJ1-5	14	TRBD1	TRBV5-6	many	TGTGCCAGCAGCGGACAGGGACGAGATCAGCCCCAGCATTTT	CASSGQGRDQPQHF
TRBJ2-7	15	.	TRBV20-1	many	TGCAGTGCTAGATTAGGGGCAGATTTAACCTACGAGCAGTACTTC	CSARLGADLTYEQYF
TRBJ2-3	13	.	TRBV20-1	.	TGCAGTGCTAAGACCCCCGGGGCAGATACGCAGTATTTT	CSAKTPGADTQYF
TRBJ1-2	15	TRBD1	TRBV12-3/TRBV12-4	few	TGTGCCAGCAGCCATCGACAGGGATCTGGCTATGGCTACACCTTC	CASSHRQGSGYGYTF
TRBJ2-1	15	TRBD1	TRBV12-3/TRBV12-4	many	TGTGCCAGCAGCCCCACAGGGGGCCCCTACAATGAGCAGTTCTTC	CASSPTGGPYNEQFF
TRBJ2-7	12	.	TRBV6-2/TRBV6-3	.	TGTGCCAGCAGGGTCACCTCCTACGAGCAGTACTTC	CASRVTSYEQYF
TRBJ1-5	13	.	TRBV6-1	few	TGTGCCAGCAGGAGGGACGGAAATCAGCCCCAGCATTTT	CASRRDGNQPQHF
TRBJ2-1	15	TRBD2	TRBV7-2	.	TGTGCCAGCAGCATGAGCGGGGGGGCATACAATGAGCAGTTCTTC	CASSMSGGAYNEQFF
TRBJ2-6	15	.	TRBV6-6	few	TGTGCCAGCAGTTACTCGGAGGGGGGGGCCAACGTCCTGACTTTC	CASSYSEGGANVLTF
TRBJ2-1	13	.	TRBV29-1	many	TGCAGCGTTGACGCCAACGGGTACCATGAGCAGTTCTTC	CSVDANGYHEQFF
TRBJ2-1	14	TRBD2	TRBV5-4	.	TGTGCCAGCAGCAGGGAAGGGAGGGACAATGAGCAGTTCTTC	CASSREGRDNEQFF
TRBJ2-1	11	.	TRBV7-2	many	TGTGCCAGCAGCCGAGAGGGGCAGCAGTTCTTC	CASSREGQQFF
TRBJ2-3	15	TRBD1	TRBV4-1	.	TGCGCCGTCAGCCCCAGGACAGGGAAGAGTGATACGCAGTATTTT	CAVSPRTGKSDTQYF
TRBJ2-7	15	TRBD2	TRBV25-1	few	TGTGCCAGCAGTGAATTTCAGCGGGGCTCCTACGAGCAGTACTTC	CASSEFQRGSYEQYF
TRBJ2-2	14	.	TRBV5-1	many	TGTGCCAGCTCATCGGGGTCGGGCACCGGGGAGCTGTTTTTT	CASSSGSGTGELFF
TRBJ2-7	14	TRBD1	TRBV20-1	many	TGCAGTGCTAGACGGACAGGGAGCTCCTACGAGCAGTACTTC	CSARRTGSSYEQYF
TRBJ1-2	14	.	TRBV30	few	TGTGCCTGGAGTCAGGACCGGATTAACTATGGCTACACCTTC	CAWSQDRINYGYTF
TRBJ1-1	12	.	TRBV18	few	TGTGCCAGCTCCGGACTCAACACTGAAGCTTTCTTT	CASSGLNTEAFF
TRBJ2-3	17	TRBD2	TRBV6-5	many	TGTGCCAGCAGACGCGGGACTAGCGGGAGGGTGCCAGATACGCAGTATTTT	CASRRGTSGRVPDTQYF
TRBJ1-4	16	.	TRBV7-2	.	TGTGCCAGCAGCTCGCGGGCCCTTGCAACTAATGAAAAACTGTTTTTT	CASSSRALATNEKLFF
TRBJ1-1	14	TRBD1	TRBV7-2	few	TGTGCCAGCAGGGGACAGATCTTGGGCACTGAAGCTTTCTTT	CASRGQILGTEAFF
TRBJ1-1	12	TRBD1	TRBV7-8	few	TGTGCCAGCAGCGGAGGGGGCTCTGAAGCTTTCTTT	CASSGGGSEAFF
TRBJ2-1	19	TRBD2	TRBV9	.	TGTGCCAGCAGCGTCTCGGGTAGCGGGGCCAGGAGCTCCTACAATGAGCAGTTCTTC	CASSVSGSGARSSYNEQFF